These 15 T cell receptor beta chains originate from one sample sequenced in a study of blood T cell repertoires in COVID-19. The method was immunoSEQ multiplex PCR; TCRdb's version includes in-frame clones alone and lacks a portion of them. The table shows 95,000 to 150,000 clones, with 87% occurring only once. Sequenced material: peripheral blood. The receptors come from a woman in her 70s with acute or convalescent COVID-19.

This chain links TRBV7-9 with TRBJ1-6; TRBD1 is a possible D gene (6 bases). Germline CDR1 is SEHNR and CDR2 is FQNEAQ (reference sequence). The CDR3 length is 13 residues. Trimming left V 4 bases short and J 10 bases short, with 11 bases between. CDR3 in DNA: TGTGCCAGCAGCTCGACAGGCGGGTCACCCCTCCACTTT. Its protein product is CASSSTGGSPLHF.

The chain carries TRBV7-6 and TRBJ2-2; 11 nucleotides agree with TRBD1. This CDR3 is 17 amino acids long. The germline CDR1 and CDR2 sequences are SGHVS and FNYEAQ. V shed 8 bases, J shed 5 bases, and the junction held 13 bases outside the gene matches. Here the CDR3 DNA reads TGTGCCAGCCGACTTGGACAGGGGGCATCAAGGACCGGGGAGCTGTTTTTT. Encoded protein: CASRLGQGASRTGELFF.

The chain uses TRBV6-5 and TRBJ1-2, with 7 bases lining up with TRBD1. V trimming: 2 bases; J trimming: 4 bases; junction bases outside the gene matches: 10. Looked up from germline, CDR1 is MNHEY and CDR2 is SVGAGI. The CDR3 length is 16 residues. CDR3 DNA: TGTGCCAGCAGTTACCAGCAGTCCGGGACAGTCTATGGCTACACCTTC. It translates to CASSYQQSGTVYGYTF.

The V call is TRBV27, the J call TRBJ1-1, with 9 bases fitting TRBD1. Germline-derived CDR1 and CDR2 are MNHEY and SMNVEV (reference sequence). J lost 1 base, V lost 6 bases, and 3 bases had no gene match. The CDR3 covers 14 residues. The CDR3 nucleotides are TGTGCCAGCAGACAACAGGGGGCGAACACTGAAGCTTTCTTT. This sequence encodes CASRQQGANTEAFF.

V is TRBV7-9 and J is TRBJ1-1; D is perhaps TRBD1 (6 bases). Trimming took 7 bases from V and 7 from J, leaving 10 bases between them. Germline assignment: CDR1 SEHNR and CDR2 FQNEAQ (reference sequence). This CDR3 spans 11 amino acids. DNA of the CDR3: TGTGCCAGCAAGACGGACAGTGAAGCTTTCTTT. This sequence encodes CASKTDSEAFF.

The chain couples TRBV24-1 to TRBJ2-3; 12 bases are shared with TRBD2. Germline CDR1 reads KGHDR; CDR2 reads SFDVKD. V lost 3 bases and J lost 14; bases outside the gene matches: 8. The CDR3 sequence is 14 residues long. The CDR3 loop is CATSDGLAGKSRYF. The CDR3, as DNA: TGTGCCACCAGTGATGGACTAGCGGGGAAGTCGCGGTATTTT.

This clone was observed many times. The J gene is TRBJ2-7, the V gene TRBV27; perhaps TRBD2 as D (6 bases). Trimming cost V 3 bases and J 2 bases, with 14 bases left between them. The CDR3 consists of 15 residues. Germline CDR1 is MNHEY and CDR2 is SMNVEV (reference sequence). CDR3 protein: CASSFGGTGAYEQYF. CDR3 nucleotide sequence: TGTGCCAGCAGTTTCGGGGGAACAGGAGCCTACGAGCAGTACTTC.

This clone was detected once. The chain couples TRBV3-1 (or the pseudogene TRBV3-2) to TRBJ1-2; TRBD1 might be the D (6 bases). The germline gives CDR1 LGHDT, CDR2 YNNKEL (reference sequence). The CDR3 spans 15 residues. The V gene lost 0 bases and the J gene lost 3 bases, with 11 bases spanning the gap. CDR3: CASSQDGRGYYGYTF. In nucleotides, the CDR3 is TGTGCCAGCAGCCAAGATGGCAGGGGATACTATGGCTACACCTTC.

V is TRBV10-3 and J is TRBJ2-7; perhaps TRBD1 as D (6 bases). Germline values: CDR1 ENHRY, CDR2 SYGVKD. The V end was cut by 0 bases, the J end by 7 bases, with 10 bases between. This CDR3 is 13 amino acids long. The CDR3 DNA reads TGTGCCATCAGTGAGTCAATAGACAGGGAGCAGTACTTC. It codes for CAISESIDREQYF.

The chain combines TRBV7-3 with TRBJ2-1; 8 positions agree with TRBD2. The CDR3 contains 16 residues. V shed 4 bases and J 6 bases; nucleotides not matched to a gene: 11. Per germline, CDR1 SGHTA and CDR2 FQGTGA. The CDR3 loop is CASSSHRDGGANEQFF. For the CDR3, the DNA is TGTGCCAGCAGCTCCCACAGGGACGGGGGGGCCAATGAGCAGTTCTTC.

V is TRBV3-1 (or the pseudogene TRBV3-2) and J is TRBJ2-1, with a tentative D call TRBD1 (5 bases). Trimming removed 1 base at V and 5 bases at J, with 12 bases between. Germline loops: CDR1 LGHDT, CDR2 YNNKEL (reference sequence). This CDR3 contains 15 residues. The CDR3: CASSQAQGRDNEQFF. For the CDR3, the DNA is TGTGCCAGCAGCCAAGCGCAGGGCCGGGACAATGAGCAGTTCTTC.

The chain carries TRBV13 and TRBJ1-1; TRBD1 might be the D (5 bases). The V end lost 2 bases, the J end lost 1 base, and 11 bases lay between the germline ends. Per germline, CDR1 PRHDT and CDR2 FYEKMQ (reference sequence). The CDR3 extends over 15 amino acids. In nucleotides, the CDR3 is TGTGCCAGCAGCTTAAGTCAGACAGAGAACACTGAAGCTTTCTTT. This codes for CASSLSQTENTEAFF.

The chain links TRBV5-1 to TRBJ2-7; 8 positions match TRBD1. With 1 base clipped from V and 6 bases from J, the junction kept 3 bases outside the gene matches. The CDR3 has 13 residues. The V gene's germline CDR1 is SGHRS and CDR2 YFSETQ. CDR3 DNA sequence: TGCGCCAGCAGCTTGCCAGGGGGCGGCGAGCAGTACTTC. It specifies CASSLPGGGEQYF.

The chain has TRBV5-1 and TRBJ2-3; TRBD1 is a possible D gene (6 bases). Germline V gene lookup returns CDR1 SGHRS and CDR2 YFSETQ. The ends were cut back, 5 bases at V and 7 bases at J, with 14 bases in the middle. There are 13 residues in the CDR3. CDR3 sequence (DNA): TGCGCCAGCAGTCTCATACAGGGAAATACGCAGTATTTT. Its translation is CASSLIQGNTQYF.

The chain uses TRBV5-1 and TRBJ2-7, with TRBD1 matching over 8 bases. V was clipped by 5 bases and J by 2 bases; unmatched bases: 6. Germline V gives CDR1 SGHRS, CDR2 YFSETQ. The CDR3 extends over 14 amino acids. The CDR3 DNA reads as TGCGCCAGCAGTTACGGGACAGGACCCTACGAGCAGTACTTC. This translates into CASSYGTGPYEQYF.